The rows below give T cell receptor beta chains drawn from one sample of a study of blood T cell repertoires in COVID-19. Assay used: immunoSEQ multiplex PCR; TCRdb lists only in-frame clones, some missing. The sample contains some 300,000 clones, over 90% of which appear only once. Sequenced: PBMCs or T cells enriched from blood (not recorded which). These receptors came from a woman aged 25-40 years who had been exposed to COVID-19. Both conserved end residues are part of each CDR3. The order of the fields is V gene, D gene, J gene, CDR3 length, clone size, CDR3 DNA, CDR3 protein. A D gene is named only where the DNA matches it firmly. Only part of the rows carry a size: once, few, many, or a class if the clone is expanded.

v_gene: TRBV4-2
d_gene: NA
j_gene: TRBJ1-6
len: 15
abundance: NA
CDR3nt: TGTGCCAGCAGCCAAGACGCGACAAGAAATTCACCCCTCCACTTT
CDR3aa: CASSQDATRNSPLHF

v_gene: TRBV5-1
d_gene: TRBD1
j_gene: TRBJ1-2
len: 13
abundance: NA
CDR3nt: TGCGCCAGCAGCTCAGGGGGCGGCTATGGCTACACCTTC
CDR3aa: CASSSGGGYGYTF

v_gene: TRBV5-1
d_gene: NA
j_gene: TRBJ2-5
len: 15
abundance: NA
CDR3nt: TGCGCCAGCCAAGGTAGAGGGATACTTCAAGAGACCCAGTACTTC
CDR3aa: CASQGRGILQETQYF

v_gene: TRBV10-3
d_gene: NA
j_gene: TRBJ1-1
len: 13
abundance: NA
CDR3nt: TGTGCCATCAGTGATACGGTGAACACTGAAGCTTTCTTT
CDR3aa: CAISDTVNTEAFF

v_gene: TRBV6-4
d_gene: NA
j_gene: TRBJ2-7
len: 14
abundance: few
CDR3nt: TGTGCCAGCAGTGACTCTGGGGGCTGCTACGAGCAGTACTTC
CDR3aa: CASSDSGGCYEQYF

v_gene: TRBV19
d_gene: NA
j_gene: TRBJ2-5
len: 13
abundance: NA
CDR3nt: TGTGCCAGTAGTATACAGCGCCAAGAGACCCAGTACTTC
CDR3aa: CASSIQRQETQYF

v_gene: TRBV6-5
d_gene: TRBD1
j_gene: TRBJ2-7
len: 13
abundance: once
CDR3nt: TGTGCCAGCAGAGGACAGGGGCCCTACGAGCAGTACTTC
CDR3aa: CASRGQGPYEQYF

v_gene: TRBV2
d_gene: TRBD1
j_gene: TRBJ2-2
len: 13
abundance: NA
CDR3nt: TGTGCCAGCAGTCTACAGGGGGAAGGGGAGCTGTTTTTT
CDR3aa: CASSLQGEGELFF

v_gene: TRBV2
d_gene: NA
j_gene: TRBJ1-2
len: 13
abundance: few
CDR3nt: TGTGCCAGCACCCAGACAGGATCAGGCGGCTACACCTTC
CDR3aa: CASTQTGSGGYTF

v_gene: TRBV2
d_gene: NA
j_gene: TRBJ1-2
len: 13
abundance: few
CDR3nt: TGTGCCAGCAGTGTAGACAGACTTCGAGGCTACACCTTC
CDR3aa: CASSVDRLRGYTF

v_gene: TRBV5-1
d_gene: NA
j_gene: TRBJ2-1
len: 16
abundance: few
CDR3nt: TGCGCCAGCAGCTTGGGATCAGGGATCGGGTGGAATGAGCAGTTCTTC
CDR3aa: CASSLGSGIGWNEQFF

v_gene: TRBV6-1
d_gene: TRBD1
j_gene: TRBJ1-3
len: 15
abundance: NA
CDR3nt: TGTGCCAGCAGTGACCGGGACAGGTCAGGAAACACCATATATTTT
CDR3aa: CASSDRDRSGNTIYF

v_gene: TRBV15
d_gene: NA
j_gene: TRBJ1-1
len: 15
abundance: NA
CDR3nt: TGTGCCACCAGCAGCCGATACAGGGTGGACACTGAAGCTTTCTTT
CDR3aa: CATSSRYRVDTEAFF

v_gene: TRBV14
d_gene: NA
j_gene: TRBJ1-1
len: 14
abundance: NA
CDR3nt: TGTGCCAGCAGCCAAGTAGGAGGGGTCGCGGAAGCTTTCTTT
CDR3aa: CASSQVGGVAEAFF

v_gene: TRBV7-2
d_gene: NA
j_gene: TRBJ2-5
len: 14
abundance: once
CDR3nt: TGTGCCAGCAGCTTAGATAGTCTGCGGGAGACCCAGTACTTC
CDR3aa: CASSLDSLRETQYF

v_gene: TRBV5-1
d_gene: TRBD1
j_gene: TRBJ1-2
len: 13
abundance: NA
CDR3nt: TGCGCCAGCAGCGACCGTGGACAGGATGGCTACACCTTC
CDR3aa: CASSDRGQDGYTF

v_gene: TRBV5-1
d_gene: TRBD1
j_gene: TRBJ2-2
len: 16
abundance: NA
CDR3nt: TGCGCCAGCAGAAGGTCAGGACAGGGGGGCACCGGGGAGCTGTTTTTT
CDR3aa: CASRRSGQGGTGELFF

v_gene: TRBV5-6
d_gene: NA
j_gene: TRBJ1-6
len: 17
abundance: NA
CDR3nt: TGTGCCAGCAGCTTGGCCCGAGGGCAGGCGGGGAATTCACCCCTCCACTTT
CDR3aa: CASSLARGQAGNSPLHF

v_gene: TRBV9
d_gene: TRBD1
j_gene: TRBJ2-7
len: 14
abundance: NA
CDR3nt: TGTGCCAGCAGCTTGACAGGGAAGTTCCACGAGCAGTACTTC
CDR3aa: CASSLTGKFHEQYF

v_gene: TRBV4-1
d_gene: NA
j_gene: TRBJ1-2
len: 14
abundance: NA
CDR3nt: TGCGCCAGCAGCCAGCTGCCCGGCGGCTATGGCTACACCTTC
CDR3aa: CASSQLPGGYGYTF

v_gene: TRBV7-2
d_gene: TRBD2
j_gene: TRBJ2-1
len: 16
abundance: few
CDR3nt: TGTGCCAGCAGCTTCCCGTTAGCGGGGGCCAACAATGAGCAGTTCTTC
CDR3aa: CASSFPLAGANNEQFF

v_gene: TRBV25-1
d_gene: NA
j_gene: TRBJ2-2
len: 18
abundance: once
CDR3nt: TGTGCCAGCAGTGCCTACTCCCGGGAGCGGAGACCCACCGGGGAGCTGTTTTTT
CDR3aa: CASSAYSRERRPTGELFF

v_gene: TRBV11-2
d_gene: NA
j_gene: TRBJ1-2
len: 15
abundance: NA
CDR3nt: TGTGCCAGCAGCTTAGATCGAGACAGAAACTATGGCTACACCTTC
CDR3aa: CASSLDRDRNYGYTF

v_gene: TRBV6-4
d_gene: NA
j_gene: TRBJ1-5
len: 14
abundance: NA
CDR3nt: TGTGCCAGCAGTGACAGGGGGGGAGGTCAGCCCCAGCATTTT
CDR3aa: CASSDRGGGQPQHF

v_gene: TRBV5-1
d_gene: TRBD1
j_gene: TRBJ1-1
len: 17
abundance: NA
CDR3nt: TGCGCCAGCAGCATCGGGACAGGACATACCATGAACACTGAAGCTTTCTTT
CDR3aa: CASSIGTGHTMNTEAFF

v_gene: TRBV7-3
d_gene: TRBD2
j_gene: TRBJ2-1
len: 19
abundance: NA
CDR3nt: TGTGCCAGCAGCTCATGGGGAGCGGGGGGGCCGAGCTCCTACAATGAGCAGTTCTTC
CDR3aa: CASSSWGAGGPSSYNEQFF

v_gene: TRBV5-1
d_gene: TRBD2
j_gene: TRBJ2-7
len: 13
abundance: NA
CDR3nt: TGCGCCAGCAGCTTGGAACTAGCGAGCGAGCAGTACTTC
CDR3aa: CASSLELASEQYF

v_gene: TRBV7-9
d_gene: NA
j_gene: TRBJ2-7
len: 15
abundance: NA
CDR3nt: TGTGCCAGCAGCTTAGTAGGGGCCCCGGTCTACGAGCAGTACTTC
CDR3aa: CASSLVGAPVYEQYF

v_gene: TRBV4-3
d_gene: NA
j_gene: TRBJ1-6
len: 15
abundance: NA
CDR3nt: TGCGCCAGCAGCCAAGATTACAGGGAGAATTCACCCCTCCACTTT
CDR3aa: CASSQDYRENSPLHF